These T cell receptor beta chains were read from a single sample in a study of T cells in narcolepsy. Assay used: immunoSEQ multiplex PCR; TCRdb lists only in-frame clones, some missing. Seen here are fewer than 25,000 clones, 70% to 90% observed once, and the top ten hold more than 8.5%. The specimen was memory (CD45RA-) CD4+ T cells from blood. Every receptor here comes from a human donor in good health. CDR3s include the opening cysteine and the closing phenylalanine or tryptophan. A D gene is named only where the DNA matches it firmly. The size entry is marked missing in some rows and otherwise reads once, few, many or a size class.

d_call j_call v_call clone_size cdr3_nt cdr3_aa
TRBD1 TRBJ2-1 TRBV6-5 . TGTGCCAGCAGACCCCGACAGGGGATCGATGAGCAGTTCTTC CASRPRQGIDEQFF
. TRBJ2-5 TRBV7-2 once TGTGCCAGCAGCCAACAGGGTGTCGAGAAAGAGACCCAGTACTTC CASSQQGVEKETQYF
. TRBJ2-1 TRBV27 once TGTGCCAGCAGTCCCTTTTTGAGCAATGAGCAGTTCTTC CASSPFLSNEQFF
TRBD1 TRBJ2-1 TRBV5-6 . TGTGCCAGCAGGATGGGACAGGGGACCTACAATGAGCAGTTCTTC CASRMGQGTYNEQFF
. TRBJ2-2 TRBV25-1 . TGTGCCAGCAGTGACCTCGCGAACACCGGGGAGCTGTTTTTT CASSDLANTGELFF
. TRBJ1-3 TRBV7-8 . TGTGCCAGCATCCCAGGGAGGGTTTTTTCTGGAAACACCATATATTTT CASIPGRVFSGNTIYF
. TRBJ1-1 TRBV7-2 once TGTGCCAGCAGCACTAACTTCGGGGGCACTGAAGCTTTCTTT CASSTNFGGTEAFF
TRBD1 TRBJ1-2 TRBV11-2 few TGTGCCAGCAGCTTATATCAGGGGGGTGGCTACACCTTC CASSLYQGGGYTF
TRBD1 TRBJ1-1 TRBV6-5 . TGTGCCAGCAGTACCAGGGGGCGGGATACTGAAGCTTTCTTT CASSTRGRDTEAFF
. TRBJ2-5 TRBV5-1 . TGCGCCAGCAGCTTCGACACTAGACAAGAGACCCAGTACTTC CASSFDTRQETQYF
TRBD2 TRBJ2-5 TRBV2 . TGTGCCAGCAGACGGGAGGTGGTCCAAGAGACCCAGTACTTC CASRREVVQETQYF
. TRBJ2-1 TRBV5-1 . TGCGCCAGCAGTCCCTACAGGCTTAACAATGAGCAGTTCTTC CASSPYRLNNEQFF
. TRBJ2-5 TRBV5-6 . TGTGCCAGCAGCTTGGCCCTAGCAGACCAAGAGACCCAGTACTTC CASSLALADQETQYF
. TRBJ1-1 TRBV4-3 . TGCGCCAGCAGCCTCGGAGGGGGAGCGGTGAACACTGAAGCTTTCTTT CASSLGGGAVNTEAFF
. TRBJ1-6 TRBV15 . TGTGCCACCAGCACACCTACAGGGTTTAATTCACCCCTCCACTTT CATSTPTGFNSPLHF
TRBD2 TRBJ2-3 TRBV10-3 . TGTGCCATCAGTGAGTCGTGGGGCGGGGGTAGCACAGATACGCAGTATTTT CAISESWGGGSTDTQYF
TRBD1 TRBJ1-1 TRBV4-2 . TGTGCCAGCAGCCAGGGACAGGGAACGAACACTGAAGCTTTCTTT CASSQGQGTNTEAFF
. TRBJ2-4 TRBV27 . TGTGCCAGCAGTTCGGGACCGGTTATCGCCAAAAACATTCAGTACTTC CASSSGPVIAKNIQYF
. TRBJ2-5 TRBV6-6 once TGTGCCAGCAGTTACTTGGGGGGGCGAGAGACCCAGTACTTC CASSYLGGRETQYF
. TRBJ2-3 TRBV18 . TGTGCCAGCTCGCAGGGACCCAGCCCAGATACGCAGTATTTT CASSQGPSPDTQYF
. TRBJ2-7 TRBV30 . TGTGCCTGGAGTTCGGGACCGCGCCTCGAGCAGTACTTC CAWSSGPRLEQYF
TRBD2 TRBJ2-1 TRBV27 . TGTGCCAGCAGTCTCCTGGGGGGGAGGGCCCGGAATGAGCAGTTCTTC CASSLLGGRARNEQFF